Each of the 20 T cell receptor beta chains below was sequenced from the same sample in a study of T cell repertoires in cytomegalovirus infection (dated by TCRdb to the late 2010s). TCRdb lists the instrument as Illumina HiSeq 1500. The raw public data were reprocessed by TCRdb itself: fastp quality trimming at Q25, MiXCR clonotype calling, in-frame beta chains only. CDR3 protein duplicates are merged, each entry listing the most common genes and DNA. The sample table holds 200,000 to 250,000 distinct CDR3 sequences, of which roughly 20% were seen once. Together, the top ten hold 15% to 20% of the sample. Sequencing was carried out using CD8+ T cells from PBMCs. These receptors were collected from a human donor in good health (CMV status not recorded). Some clones in this sample may be carry-over from other donors' samples.

The V and J genes are TRBV7-9 and TRBJ1-1; D is unclear. The CDR3 covers 12 residues. The germline V gene encodes CDR1 SEHNR and CDR2 FQNEAQ (reference sequence). V lost 6 bases and J 6 bases, leaving 11 bases between the germline ends. CDR3 sequence (DNA): TGTGCCAGCAGACTGGATTTCTCTGAAGCTTTCTTT. Amino acid sequence: CASRLDFSEAFF.

This clonotype occurred many times. This chain joins TRBV6-1 and TRBJ1-2, with 9 bases that match TRBD1. The germline V gene encodes CDR1 MNHNS and CDR2 SASEGT. The ends lost 5 bases at V and 8 bases at J; junction bases unmatched: 12. There are 15 residues in the CDR3. The CDR3 region has the DNA TGTGCCAGCAGTCCTAGCACAGGGGGCAGGGGAGGCTACACCTTC. Protein: CASSPSTGGRGGYTF.

In the case of this clonotype: The junction and the germline gene differ at one end; a read error may be behind it. This CDR3 is CASSATGTPRHF. The CDR3 region has the DNA TGTGCCAGCAGCGCGACCGGGACCCCAAGGCACTTC. This chain uses TRBV7-2 with TRBJ2-4; either TRBD1 or TRBD2 may supply D (5 bases each). Germline loops: CDR1 SGHTA, CDR2 FQGNSA. This CDR3 is 12 amino acids long. The full variable domain, in which reference TRBV7-2 and TRBJ2-4 provide the parts outside the CDR3, is GAGVSQSPSNKVTEKGKDVELRCDPISGHTALYWYRQSLGQGLEFLIYFQGNSAPDKSGLPSDRFSAERTGGSVSTLTIQRTQQEDSAVYLCASSATGTPRHFGAGTRLSVL.

V gene TRBV7-2 combines with J gene TRBJ2-2, with 10 nucleotides matching TRBD2. Trimming cost V 6 bases and J 3 bases; bases outside gene matches: 7. The CDR3 contains 16 residues. Germline V gives CDR1 SGHTA, CDR2 FQGNSA. The CDR3 reads CASRSSGGAYTGELFF. In DNA form, the CDR3 reads TGTGCCAGCAGATCAAGCGGGGGGGCCTACACCGGGGAGCTGTTTTTT.

This clonotype has a count of ten or more. This rearrangement joins TRBV7-2 to TRBJ2-5, with 7 bases fitting TRBD2. The CDR3 consists of 16 residues. Trimming took 3 bases from V and 4 from J; bases not matched to a gene: 11. Germline assignment: CDR1 SGHTA and CDR2 FQGNSA. This CDR3 is CASSLVWGGSLETQYF. The CDR3, as DNA: TGTGCCAGCAGCTTGGTTTGGGGGGGGTCACTAGAGACCCAGTACTTC.

In its sample, this clonotype was seen many times. This chain joins TRBV28 and TRBJ2-2; possible D gene TRBD1, 5 bases. V lost 6 bases and J 4 bases, leaving 21 bases between the germline ends. The CDR3 loop spans 17 amino acids. Germline values: CDR1 MDHEN, CDR2 SYDVKM. CDR3: CASRPLGPNPPTGELFF. The CDR3 nucleotides read TGTGCCAGCAGACCCTTGGGGCCCAACCCTCCCACCGGGGAGCTGTTTTTT.

This clonotype was seen repeatedly, ten times or more. This sequence joins TRBV27 and TRBJ1-1; 12 bases are shared with TRBD1. The CDR3 runs 14 residues. V lost 8 bases and J lost 2; bases outside the gene matches: 3. Germline loops: CDR1 MNHEY, CDR2 SMNVEV (reference sequence). DNA for the CDR3: TGTGCCAGCCGGGACAGGGGGCTAAACACTGAAGCTTTCTTT. Translating gives CASRDRGLNTEAFF.

This clonotype was recorded a few times. This chain uses TRBV4-2 with TRBJ2-3, with D uncertain. The germline V gene has CDR1 LGHNA and CDR2 YNFKEQ. CDR3 size: 13 residues. The V end was cut by 1 base, the J end by 3 bases, with 5 bases between. The CDR3 coding sequence is TGTGCCAGCAGCCAAGGAACTACAGATACGCAGTATTTT. This gives the protein CASSQGTTDTQYF.

This clonotype has a handful of counts. The rearrangement joins TRBV6-5 to TRBJ2-5; perhaps TRBD2 as D (5 bases). CDR1 MNHEY and CDR2 SVGAGI come from the germline V gene. The CDR3 contains 13 residues. Trimming shortened V by 2 bases and J by 2 bases, and 6 bases separated the two germline ends. CDR3 coding DNA: TGTGCCAGCAGTTACATAGCGCAAGAGACCCAGTACTTC. Protein product: CASSYIAQETQYF.

This clonotype was seen a few times. The V gene is TRBV3-1, the J gene TRBJ2-1; D gene unclear. V shed 6 bases and J shed 4 bases, with 13 bases lying between them. Germline CDR1 reads LGHDT; CDR2 reads YNNKEL (reference sequence). There are 14 residues in the CDR3. For the CDR3, the DNA is TGTGCCAGCAGACTGAAAGTGGGGTACAATGAGCAGTTCTTC. The encoded protein is CASRLKVGYNEQFF.

V and J are TRBV28 and TRBJ2-7, with D perhaps given as TRBD1 or TRBD2 (7 bases each). CDR3 size: 15 residues. With 4 bases removed from V and 6 bases from J, the gap between germline ends came to 19 bases. Germline V gives CDR1 MDHEN, CDR2 SYDVKM. CDR3 amino acids: CASSWGGGGLFEQYF. CDR3 nucleotide sequence: TGTGCCAGCAGTTGGGGGGGAGGGGGCCTCTTCGAGCAGTACTTC.

This clonotype was seen a few times. CDR3 in amino acids: CASSMLLQGRYEQYF. The CDR3 DNA reads TGTGCCAGCAGTATGTTATTACAGGGAAGGTACGAGCAGTACTTC. This rearrangement joins TRBV2 to TRBJ2-7; possibly TRBD1 for D (6 bases). The length of the CDR3 is 15 residues. Germline CDR1 is SNHLY and CDR2 is FYNNEI. V lost 5 bases to trimming and J lost 4 bases, with 18 bases between them.

In this sample, this clonotype turned up a few times. The chain recombines TRBV11-1 with TRBJ1-2, with D unclear. This CDR3 contains 14 residues. The germline gives CDR1 SGHAT, CDR2 FQDESV (reference sequence). Trimming cost V 3 bases and J 0 bases, with 8 bases left between them. The CDR3 reads CASSFRNANYGYTF. In DNA form, the CDR3 reads TGTGCCAGCAGCTTCCGAAATGCTAACTATGGCTACACCTTC.

The chain carries TRBV20-1 and TRBJ1-1, with 12 bases fitting TRBD1. Germline lookup yields CDR1 DFQATT and CDR2 SNEGSKA (reference sequence). This CDR3 has 15 residues. V lost 6 bases to trimming and J lost 1 base; unmatched junction nucleotides: 6. The CDR3 loop reads CSAAGTGGRNTEAFF. The CDR3 bases are TGCAGTGCGGCCGGGACAGGGGGCAGGAACACTGAAGCTTTCTTT.

The J gene is TRBJ2-1, the V gene TRBV19, with D perhaps matching TRBD1 or TRBD2 (5 bases each). CDR1 is LNHDA and CDR2 is SQIVND in the germline V gene (reference sequence). CDR3 size: 15 residues. The V and J ends lost 4 bases and 3 bases respectively, with 13 bases between them. CDR3: CASSTGTLDYNEQFF. CDR3 bases: TGTGCCAGTAGTACCGGGACCCTAGACTACAATGAGCAGTTCTTC.

This clonotype was seen ten or more times. V is TRBV10-3 and J is TRBJ2-1; D tentatively reads TRBD1 or TRBD2 (6 bases each). The CDR3 loop spans 16 amino acids. Germline lookup yields CDR1 ENHRY and CDR2 SYGVKD. V lost 6 bases and J lost 3, with 18 bases in between. The CDR3 nucleotides read TGTGCCATCAGCGATGATCCGGGGGACATCTACAATGAGCAGTTCTTC. Its protein is CAISDDPGDIYNEQFF.

This clonotype was counted a few times. The junction does not match germline at one end; this may be a read error. This sequence joins TRBV29-1 and TRBJ1-2; possible D gene TRBD1, 5 bases. This CDR3 spans 15 amino acids. Germline CDR1 reads SQVTM; CDR2 reads ANQGSEA. CDR3 in DNA: TGCAGTGTTGAAGATCTTCAGGGAAGTGGGAATGGCTACACCTTC. Its translation is CSVEDLQGSGNGYTF.

The V and J genes are TRBV10-3 and TRBJ2-7, with TRBD1 identical over 7 bases. The CDR3 loop spans 13 amino acids. Germline V gene lookup returns CDR1 ENHRY and CDR2 SYGVKD. V was clipped by 5 bases and J by 3 bases; unmatched bases: 4. CDR3 region: CAISRAGGYEQYF. CDR3 nucleotide sequence: TGTGCCATCAGTCGGGCAGGGGGCTACGAGCAGTACTTC.

The genes are TRBV2 and TRBJ2-1; 7 bases agree with TRBD2. This CDR3 region has 13 residues. Trimming at V came to 8 bases and at J to 9 bases, leaving 10 bases not matched to a gene. Germline values: CDR1 SNHLY, CDR2 FYNNEI. The CDR3 loop reads CASFNTGGFEQFF. The CDR3 DNA reads as TGTGCCAGCTTTAATACCGGGGGGTTTGAGCAGTTCTTC.

This clonotype was seen at least ten times. The chain has TRBV7-9 and TRBJ2-1; TRBD2 is a possible D gene (6 bases). The CDR3 loop spans 13 amino acids. The germline V and J ends were trimmed by 4 bases and 6 bases, with 10 bases remaining between them. Germline V CDR1 and CDR2: SEHNR, FQNEAQ (reference sequence). The CDR3 sequence: CASSSGLINEQFF. For the CDR3, the DNA is TGTGCCAGCAGCTCGGGACTGATCAATGAGCAGTTCTTC.